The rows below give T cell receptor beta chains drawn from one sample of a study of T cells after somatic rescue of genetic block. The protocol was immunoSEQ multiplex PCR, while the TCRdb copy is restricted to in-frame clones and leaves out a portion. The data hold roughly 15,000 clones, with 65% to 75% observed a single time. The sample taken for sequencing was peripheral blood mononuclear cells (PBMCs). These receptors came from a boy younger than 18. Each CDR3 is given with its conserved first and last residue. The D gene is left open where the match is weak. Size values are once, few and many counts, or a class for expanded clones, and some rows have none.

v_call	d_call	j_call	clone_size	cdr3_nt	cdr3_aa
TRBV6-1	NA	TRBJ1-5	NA	TGTGCCAGCAGTGAGGGCTCAGGGCCCAATCAGCCCCAGCATTTT	CASSEGSGPNQPQHF
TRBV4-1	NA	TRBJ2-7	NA	TGCGCCAGCAGCGGAGAGGGAGGAGGGCTGTACGAGCAGTACTTC	CASSGEGGGLYEQYF
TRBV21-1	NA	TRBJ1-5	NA	TGTGCCAGCAGCAAAGGCCCGTATAGCAATCAGCCCCAGCATTTT	CASSKGPYSNQPQHF
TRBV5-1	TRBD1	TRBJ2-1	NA	TGCGCCAGCTTCGGGACAGGGCTTTCCAATGAGCAGTTCTTC	CASFGTGLSNEQFF
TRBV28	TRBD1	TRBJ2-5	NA	TGTGCCAGCAGGCCCCCCAGGGGGACGGAGACCCAGTACTTC	CASRPPRGTETQYF
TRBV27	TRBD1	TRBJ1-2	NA	TGTGCCAGCAGCCCAGGACAGGGTTTCTATGGCTACACCTTC	CASSPGQGFYGYTF
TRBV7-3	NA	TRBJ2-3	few	TGTGCCAGCAGCTTATGGGGGGATACGCAGTATTTT	CASSLWGDTQYF
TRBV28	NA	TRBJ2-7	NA	TGTGCCAGCAGTTTCGGCCACGAGCAGTACTTC	CASSFGHEQYF
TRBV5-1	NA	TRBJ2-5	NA	TGCGCCAGCAGCTCCAAGAACGGGCCCAAAGAGACCCAGTACTTC	CASSSKNGPKETQYF
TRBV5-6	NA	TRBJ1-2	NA	TGTGCCAGCAGCTTGGGCAGGGGAGGCGGCTATGGCTACACCTTC	CASSLGRGGGYGYTF
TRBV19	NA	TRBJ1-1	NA	TGTGCCAGTAGTATGTGGGCGGGGGCCACTGAAGCTTTCTTT	CASSMWAGATEAFF
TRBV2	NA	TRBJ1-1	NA	TGTGCCAGCAGTGAGTCCGGGGCGAACACTGAAGCTTTCTTT	CASSESGANTEAFF
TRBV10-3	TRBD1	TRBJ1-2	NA	TGTGCCATCAGTGAGTGGTCACAGGGGGCGGACTATGGCTACACCTTC	CAISEWSQGADYGYTF
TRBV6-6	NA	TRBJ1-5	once	TGTGCCAGCAGTCCGGACAGCAATCAGCCCCAGCATTTT	CASSPDSNQPQHF
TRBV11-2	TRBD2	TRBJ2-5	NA	TGTGCCAGCAGGAGGAGCCTAGCGGGGGAGACCCAGTACTTC	CASRRSLAGETQYF
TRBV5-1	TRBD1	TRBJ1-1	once	TGCGCCAGCAGCATTCGGGGAGAAGGGGGCAGGGACACTGAAGCTTTCTTT	CASSIRGEGGRDTEAFF
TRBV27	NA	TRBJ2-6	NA	TGTGCCAGCACCCCGACAGGAACGAGCTCTGGGGCCAACGTCCTGACTTTC	CASTPTGTSSGANVLTF
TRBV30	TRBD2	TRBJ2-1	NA	TGTGCCTGGAGTTGGTGGGGGACTAGCGGGAGAGTGGGAAAAAATGAGCAGTTCTTC	CAWSWWGTSGRVGKNEQFF
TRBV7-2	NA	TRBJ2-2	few	TGTGCCAGCAGCTTAGGATATCCCGGGGAGCTGTTTTTT	CASSLGYPGELFF
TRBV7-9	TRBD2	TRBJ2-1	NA	TGTGCCAGCAGATGGACTAGCGGGTCTTACAATGAGCAGTTCTTC	CASRWTSGSYNEQFF
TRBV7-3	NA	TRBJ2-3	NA	TGTGCCAGCAGCTTTTCTGGGGGGGATACGCAGTATTTT	CASSFSGGDTQYF
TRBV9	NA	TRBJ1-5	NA	TGTGCCAGCAGCGGAGGGGGTGCGGTTCAGCCCCAGCATTTT	CASSGGGAVQPQHF
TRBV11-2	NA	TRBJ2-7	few	TGTGCCAGCAGCTCTAACAGGGCCCCCTACGAGCAGTACTTC	CASSSNRAPYEQYF
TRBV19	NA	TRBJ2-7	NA	TGTGCCAGTTCTTCCCCTGCTTCCTCCTACGAGCAGTACTTC	CASSSPASSYEQYF
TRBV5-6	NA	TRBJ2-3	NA	TGTGCCAGCAACCTGGGATCGCTATGGGACACAGATACGCAGTATTTT	CASNLGSLWDTDTQYF
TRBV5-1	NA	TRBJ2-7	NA	TGCGCCAGCAGCTTGCCCCCCTCAGGGGGGCCCTACGAGCAGTACTTC	CASSLPPSGGPYEQYF
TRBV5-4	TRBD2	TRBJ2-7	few	TGTGCCAGCAGCCCAGGTCCAGCCTCGGGACTAGCGGGAATGCTCGAGCAGTACTTC	CASSPGPASGLAGMLEQYF
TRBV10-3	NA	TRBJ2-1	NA	TGTGCCATCAGTGAAAGGGGAGACTCCTACAATGAGCAGTTCTTC	CAISERGDSYNEQFF
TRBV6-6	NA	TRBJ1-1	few	TGTGCCAGCAGTCATACAAAGGACAGCGAAGCTTTCTTT	CASSHTKDSEAFF
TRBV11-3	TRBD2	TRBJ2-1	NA	TGTGCCAGCAGCTTAGGCCCCGGGACTAGCGACAATGAGCAGTTCTTC	CASSLGPGTSDNEQFF
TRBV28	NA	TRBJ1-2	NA	TGTGCCATCGTCCCAACAGGTCTTAACTATGGCTACACCTTC	CAIVPTGLNYGYTF
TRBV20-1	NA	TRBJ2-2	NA	TGCAGTGCTAGAAACACCGGGGAGCTGTTTTTT	CSARNTGELFF
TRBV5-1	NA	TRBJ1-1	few	TGCGCCAGCAGCCTAAACCTGAGGGGCACTGAAGCTTTCTTT	CASSLNLRGTEAFF
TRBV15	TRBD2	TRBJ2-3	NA	TGTGCCACCACTTCGGGACTACCCAGCACAGATACGCAGTATTTT	CATTSGLPSTDTQYF
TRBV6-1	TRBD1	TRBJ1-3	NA	TGTGCCAGCATATGGCCAGGGGGCGCCGGAAACACCATATATTTT	CASIWPGGAGNTIYF
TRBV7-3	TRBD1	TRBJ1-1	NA	TGTGCCAGCAGCTTAATCCAGGCAGACAGGGGGGAATGGTACGCTGAAGCTTTCTTT	CASSLIQADRGEWYAEAFF
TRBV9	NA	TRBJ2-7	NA	TGTGCCAGCAGCGTAGAGGAGGGCCTAAGGAGTGAGCAGTACTTC	CASSVEEGLRSEQYF
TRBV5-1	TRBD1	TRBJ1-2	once	TGCGCCAGCAGCCAGGGGGTATATGGCTACACCTTC	CASSQGVYGYTF
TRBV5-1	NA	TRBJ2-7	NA	TGCGCCAGCAGCCCTCAGGGTCCAACCGATTACGAGCAGTACTTC	CASSPQGPTDYEQYF
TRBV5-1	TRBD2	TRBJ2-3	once	TGCGCCAGCGGCTCGGGAGCTGGGACTAGCGGGAGGGCATCGCAGTATTTT	CASGSGAGTSGRASQYF
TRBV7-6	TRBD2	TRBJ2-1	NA	TGTGCCAGCAGCTTAGAAGCGGGGGGCATTAGCTCCTACAATGAGCAGTTCTTC	CASSLEAGGISSYNEQFF
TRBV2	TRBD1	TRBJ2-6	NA	TGTGCCAGCAGTGAAGGAGGCAGGGGGTTAGGGGCCAACGTCCTGACTTTC	CASSEGGRGLGANVLTF
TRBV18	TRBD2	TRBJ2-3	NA	TGTGCCAGCTCACCGGGGACTAGCGGCACAGATACGCAGTATTTT	CASSPGTSGTDTQYF
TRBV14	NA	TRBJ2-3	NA	TGTGCCAGCAGCCAAGAGGGCTGGGATACGCAGTATTTT	CASSQEGWDTQYF
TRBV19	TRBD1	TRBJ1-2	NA	TGTGCCACTAAGGGAGGGGGCGACTATGGCTACACCTTC	CATKGGGDYGYTF
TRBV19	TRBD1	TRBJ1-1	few	TGTGCCAGTAGGACAGGGACATTGAACACTGAAGCTTTCTTT	CASRTGTLNTEAFF
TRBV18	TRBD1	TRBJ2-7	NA	TGTGCCAGCTCACCTCCGGACAGGGTTTCCTACGAGCAGTACTTC	CASSPPDRVSYEQYF
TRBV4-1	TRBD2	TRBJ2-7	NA	TGCGCCAGCAGCCAAGGAGCGGGAGTAGGATACGAGCAGTACTTC	CASSQGAGVGYEQYF
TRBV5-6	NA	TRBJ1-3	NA	TGTGCCAGCAGCTTAGGGGTTGGAAACACCATATATTTT	CASSLGVGNTIYF